This TCR beta chain was identified in a study of regulatory T cells in long-lasting Graves disease. CDR3 length equals 15 residues. Germline values: CDR1 KGHSH, CDR2 LQKENI. V lost 3 bases and J lost 1, with 9 bases in between. Time point here: newly diagnosed GD, antithyroid drugs for less than 3 months. Extracted PBMC RNA gave rise to the TCR library. CDR3-region Arm-PCR and iRepertoire HTBI primers produced the TCR beta libraries. TCRdb analysed the multiplex PCR reads with MiXCR anew, one entry per CDR3 protein. The sample records 400,000 to 650,000 distinct CDR3 sequences, about 16% being singletons. These same records also appear under a second study, on T cells in Graves' hyperthyroidism and ophthalmopathy. That study adds: The diagnoses drew upon clinical symptoms, serum thyroxine and TRAb, thyroid ultrasound and orbital computed tomography. The HTBI primer set was used in a first-round RT-PCR of the TCR CDR3.

This receptor was obtained from a woman aged 35-65 years with Graves disease. The specimen was peripheral blood mononuclear cells (PBMCs), collected at new diagnosis, from a patient treated with antithyroid drugs. The chain recombines TRBV18 with TRBJ2-2; tentative D call: TRBD2 (5 bases). CDR3 in amino acids: CASSPRAGNTGELFF. Here the CDR3 DNA reads TGTGCCAGCTCACCTCGCGCGGGGAACACCGGGGAGCTGTTTTTT. Full variable domain (remainder filled in from reference TRBV18 and TRBJ2-2): NAGVMQNPRHLVRRRGQEARLRCSPMKGHSHVYWYRQLPEEGLKFMVYLQKENIIDESGMPKERFSAEFPKEGPSILRIQQVVRGDSAAYFCASSPRAGNTGELFFGEGSRLTVL.